These 14 T cell receptor beta chains originate from one sample sequenced in a study of T cells in Graves' hyperthyroidism and ophthalmopathy. Amplification of TCR beta CDR3 regions was performed using RNA transcripts as template. When the TCR CDR3 underwent first-round RT-PCR, the HTBI primer set was used. One entry per CDR3 protein results from TCRdb running MiXCR on the multiplex PCR reads. The sample shows hundreds of thousands of distinct CDR3 sequences, roughly 15% of them seen only once. Sequencing was performed on blood. The origin of the receptors is a woman between 18 and 30 years old with Graves' hyperthyroidism.

The chain employs TRBV20-1 and TRBJ2-3; TRBD2 matches 10 bases. Trimming removed 3 bases from V and 5 bases from J; junction bases left unmatched: 5. Germline CDR1 reads DFQATT; CDR2 reads SNEGSKA (reference sequence). CDR3 size: 14 residues. CDR3 protein: CSASPSGRQDTQYF. The CDR3, as DNA: TGCAGTGCTAGCCCTAGCGGGAGACAAGATACGCAGTATTTT.

This clonotype was seen ten or more times. The chain carries TRBV19 and TRBJ2-7; 9 nucleotides match TRBD2. Per germline, CDR1 LNHDA and CDR2 SQIVND (reference sequence). The CDR3 contains 17 residues. V lost 5 bases to trimming and J lost 0 bases; unmatched junction nucleotides: 11. CDR3 region: CASSESLAGESSYEQYF. CDR3 coding DNA: TGTGCCAGTAGTGAATCACTAGCGGGCGAAAGCTCCTACGAGCAGTACTTC.

The chain uses TRBV4-2 and TRBJ1-5; 9 nucleotides agree with TRBD1. CDR3 length equals 15 residues. V trimming: 4 bases; J trimming: 10 bases; junction bases outside the gene matches: 11. Germline CDR1 and CDR2: LGHNA and YNFKEQ. The CDR3 coding sequence is TGTGCCAGCAGCCGGGACAGGGCCGGGCGGCATCCCCAGCATTTT. Protein product: CASSRDRAGRHPQHF.

This clonotype appeared a few times. This sequence joins TRBV18 and TRBJ1-2; tentatively, D is TRBD1 (5 bases). Germline CDR1 is KGHSH and CDR2 is LQKENI. With 4 bases removed from V and 0 bases from J, the gap between germline ends came to 12 bases. The CDR3 covers 15 residues. The CDR3: CASSRDRSTNYGYTF. CDR3 in DNA: TGTGCCAGCTCACGCGACAGATCCACTAACTATGGCTACACCTTC.

This clonotype was counted a few times. This rearrangement joins TRBV20-1 to TRBJ2-7; weak D call: TRBD2 (5 bases). Trimming removed 0 bases at V and 4 bases at J, with 16 bases between. CDR1 is DFQATT, CDR2 SNEGSKA, per germline (reference sequence). The CDR3 length is 15 residues. This CDR3 reads CSARDLAAGGYEQYF. The CDR3 DNA is TGCAGTGCTAGAGATTTGGCCGCGGGCGGATACGAGCAGTACTTC.

This clonotype was seen ten or more times. The chain uses TRBV15 and TRBJ2-3; no clear D. The CDR3 covers 14 residues. V was shortened by 0 bases and J by 5 bases, with 9 bases between the two germline ends. Germline V gene sequence: CDR1 LNHNV, CDR2 YYDKDF (reference sequence). The CDR3, as DNA: TGTGCCACCAGCAGAGATTGGACCGAAGATACGCAGTATTTT. Translated, it gives CATSRDWTEDTQYF.

This clonotype came up many times. This sequence joins TRBV7-3 and TRBJ2-3; 13 bases align to TRBD2. V lost 5 bases to trimming and J lost 3 bases; unmatched junction nucleotides: 2. CDR1 SGHTA and CDR2 FQGTGA come from the germline V gene. The CDR3 contains 15 residues. CDR3 sequence (DNA): TGTGCCAGCAGCCTGACTAGCGGGAGGACAGATACGCAGTATTTT. It yields the protein CASSLTSGRTDTQYF.

The chain joins TRBV28 to TRBJ1-4; D is ambiguous. V shed 5 bases and J shed 2 bases, with 12 bases lying between them. The germline V gene has CDR1 MDHEN and CDR2 SYDVKM. The CDR3 loop spans 15 amino acids. The CDR3 nucleotides are TGTGCCAGCAGTGCGATAGGTCGGACTAATGAAAAACTGTTTTTT. Its protein product is CASSAIGRTNEKLFF.

This clonotype was observed many times. V gene TRBV3-1 combines with J gene TRBJ2-1; 12 positions match TRBD2. V trimming: 1 base; J trimming: 7 bases; junction bases outside the gene matches: 2. The V gene's germline CDR1 is LGHDT and CDR2 YNNKEL (reference sequence). The CDR3 has 15 residues. CDR3 in DNA: TGTGCCAGCAGCCAAGCAGGACTAGCGGGAAATGAGCAGTTCTTC. Its protein is CASSQAGLAGNEQFF.

Only a few counts were recorded for this clonotype. The rearrangement uses TRBV10-3 and TRBJ2-1, with D possibly TRBD1 on 6 matching bases. Germline lookup yields CDR1 ENHRY and CDR2 SYGVKD. This CDR3 is 13 amino acids long. V was cut by 3 bases and J by 5 bases, with 8 bases left in between. The CDR3 DNA reads TGTGCCATCAGTGAACAGGGCCACAATGAGCAGTTCTTC. It specifies CAISEQGHNEQFF.

This clonotype has ten or more counts. This chain links TRBV12-3 or TRBV12-4 with TRBJ1-2; a possible D gene is TRBD1 (5 bases). V lost 3 bases, J lost 8 bases, and 16 bases lay in between. The CDR3 has 14 residues. The CDR3 spells CASSFYPTAAGYTF. In nucleotides, the CDR3 is TGTGCCAGCAGTTTCTACCCGACAGCTGCGGGCTACACCTTC.

Concerning this clonotype: A read error is possible here, since a much larger clone lies one base away. V gene TRBV6-1 combines with J gene TRBJ2-1; possible D gene TRBD2, 6 bases. CDR3 size: 19 residues. The germline gives CDR1 MNHNS, CDR2 SASEGT. V was clipped by 7 bases and J by 10 bases, with 35 bases between them. CDR3 in amino acids: CASIPTAGLRAPYSYEQFF. CDR3 sequence (DNA): TGTGCCAGCATTCCTACGGCGGGACTCCGCGCACCTTACTCCTACGAGCAGTTCTTC.

In its sample, this clonotype was seen many times. The chain carries TRBV6-1 and TRBJ2-3, with D perhaps matching TRBD2 (5 bases). Germline CDR1 MNHNS, CDR2 SASEGT. V was trimmed by 6 bases and J by 3 bases, leaving 19 bases between them. The CDR3 is 16 residues long. The CDR3 sequence is CASRFRLTGRTDTQYF. The DNA of the CDR3 is TGTGCCAGCAGATTCCGACTCACGGGAAGGACAGATACGCAGTATTTT.

This chain connects TRBV20-1 to TRBJ2-3; 7 positions match TRBD2. Germline loops: CDR1 DFQATT, CDR2 SNEGSKA (reference sequence). This CDR3 is 15 amino acids long. With 8 bases clipped from V and 2 bases from J, the junction kept 13 bases outside the gene matches. CDR3 region: CSPRVTSVYTDTQYF. The DNA of the CDR3 is TGCAGTCCCCGTGTCACTAGCGTATACACAGATACGCAGTATTTT.